What follows are 6 T cell receptor beta chains derived from one specimen sequenced in a study of T-cell reconstitution after alpha-beta-depleted transplantation in children. The TCRbeta library was prepared with unique molecular identifiers. TCRdb reprocessed the PCR reads via MiXCR and lists one record per CDR3 protein. The data show 250,000 to 300,000 distinct CDR3 sequences, with around a tenth seen just once and 20% to 30% held by the top ten. The specimen comprised peripheral blood, sampled 180 days after TCRalphabeta/CD19-depleted stem cell transplant. These TCRs come from a male patient aged 2-9 years who had a stem cell transplant for chronic granulomatous disease, so the T cells may come from the graft donor.

This clonotype was seen a few times. The V and J genes are TRBV5-5 and TRBJ2-1; no firm D call. V gave up 4 bases and J gave up 0 bases, with 14 bases separating them. Looked up from germline, CDR1 is SGHKS and CDR2 is YYEKEE (reference sequence). CDR3 length equals 16 residues. The CDR3 loop is CASSRGPRSSYNEQFF. CDR3 coding DNA: TGTGCCAGCAGCCGCGGCCCTCGGAGCTCCTACAATGAGCAGTTCTTC. Combining the CDR3 with reference TRBV5-5 and TRBJ2-1 gives the whole variable domain DAGVTQSPTHLIKTRGQQVTLRCSPISGHKSVSWYQQVLGQGPQFIFQYYEKEERGRGNFPDRFSARQFPNYSSELNVNALLLGDSALYLCASSRGPRSSYNEQFFGPGTRLTVL.

In this sample, this clonotype turned up many times. The rearrangement links TRBV7-6 to TRBJ1-1; D is perhaps TRBD1 (5 bases). Germline loops: CDR1 SGHVS, CDR2 FNYEAQ. This CDR3 has 15 amino acids. V gave up 0 bases and J gave up 4 bases, with 12 bases separating them. CDR3 DNA sequence: TGTGCCAGCAGCTTAGCGCGAGGGGTAGCCACTGAAGCTTTCTTT. It codes for CASSLARGVATEAFF.

This clonotype was recorded many times. This chain's CDR3 is CSVLSLGDPKAKNIQYF. DNA of the CDR3: TGCAGCGTGTTGTCCCTGGGGGACCCCAAAGCCAAAAACATTCAGTACTTC. The gene calls are TRBV29-1 and TRBJ2-4; the D gene could be TRBD1 or TRBD2 (5 bases each). The CDR3 is 17 residues long. Per germline, CDR1 SQVTM and CDR2 ANQGSEA. V lost 6 bases and J 0 bases, leaving 21 bases between the germline ends.

This clonotype was observed many times. The chain employs TRBV20-1 and TRBJ2-2; 7 nucleotides align to TRBD2. The length of the CDR3 is 16 residues. CDR1 is DFQATT, CDR2 SNEGSKA, per germline (reference sequence). The ends lost 3 bases at V and 6 bases at J; junction bases unmatched: 13. CDR3 sequence: CSARDYRGGGSGELFF. The CDR3 DNA follows: TGCAGTGCTAGGGATTACCGCGGCGGGGGTTCCGGGGAGCTGTTTTTT.

This clonotype was recorded many times. The rearrangement links TRBV10-3 to TRBJ2-1; the match to TRBD2 covers 14 bases. The germline V gene has CDR1 ENHRY and CDR2 SYGVKD. V was pared by 11 bases and J by 0 bases, with 9 bases of the junction left unmatched. The CDR3 sequence is 17 residues long. This chain's CDR3 is CAPSRTSGRSSYNEQFF. The CDR3 DNA follows: TGTGCCCCCTCACGGACTAGCGGGAGGTCCTCCTACAATGAGCAGTTCTTC.

The chain joins TRBV28 to TRBJ2-3; 9 bases line up with TRBD2. V shed 8 bases, J shed 4 bases, and the junction held 10 bases outside the gene matches. CDR1 is MDHEN, CDR2 SYDVKM, per germline. The CDR3 totals 15 residues. CDR3 residues: CASPPRSGRPDTQYF. In nucleotides, the CDR3 is TGTGCCAGCCCCCCTCGAAGCGGGAGGCCAGATACGCAGTATTTT. The whole variable domain, remainder taken from reference TRBV28 and TRBJ2-3, is DVKVTQSSRYLVKRTGEKVFLECVQDMDHENMFWYRQDPGLGLRLIYFSYDVKMKEKGDIPEGYSVSREKKERFSLILESASTNQTSMYLCASPPRSGRPDTQYFGPGTRLTVL.